The present T cell receptor (beta chain) was sequenced within a study of a mutant IDH1 vaccine in newly diagnosed glioma. With 5 bases removed from V and 4 bases from J, the gap between germline ends came to 9 bases. The CDR3 length is 12 residues. Germline assignment: CDR1 LNHDA and CDR2 SQIVND (reference sequence). The time point was: week 5, during vaccination. Vaccine doses each comprised 300 ug of mutant IDH1 20-mer peptide, with topical imiquimod. Assay: immunoSEQ multiplex PCR; the TCRdb copy retains only in-frame clones and omits some. The table includes 38,000 or so clones, more than 85% detected once. With regard to this clone: What it binds is unknown.

The sequence derives from a man between 50 and 59 years old with glioma. The sequenced sample was PBMCs, obtained from a glioma patient whose treatment included an IDH1 peptide vaccine. This sequence joins TRBV19 and TRBJ2-7; no clear D. The CDR3 protein is CASSPSDYEQYF. In nucleotides, the CDR3 is TGTGCCAGTAGTCCTTCCGATTACGAGCAGTACTTC.